One and the same sample provided the 4 T cell receptor beta chains below, sequenced in a study of T cell responses to AZD1222 COVID-19 vaccine. TCRdb keeps only in-frame clones here, not all; method: immunoSEQ multiplex PCR. The sample lists about 96,000 clones; 89% were seen once. Material: peripheral blood, obtained on day 0 of AZD1222 vaccination. The receptors were sampled from an adult in good health.

This clone occurred once. The chain combines TRBV28 with TRBJ1-2; TRBD1 agrees at 8 bases. J lost 6 bases, V lost 6 bases, and 6 bases had no gene match. Germline values: CDR1 MDHEN, CDR2 SYDVKM. The CDR3 loop spans 13 amino acids. The CDR3 is CASRRQGSDGYTF. CDR3 DNA sequence: TGTGCCAGCAGACGACAGGGGTCCGATGGCTACACCTTC.

V usage is TRBV5-1 and J usage is TRBJ1-6; no firm D call. Trimming cost V 4 bases and J 4 bases, with 9 bases left between them. The length of the CDR3 is 14 residues. Per germline, CDR1 SGHRS and CDR2 YFSETQ. In DNA form, the CDR3 reads TGCGCCAGCAGCGTACAAGTTTATAATTCACCCCTCCACTTT. This translates into CASSVQVYNSPLHF.

The chain carries TRBV12-3 or TRBV12-4 and TRBJ1-6; weak D call: TRBD1 (5 bases). This CDR3 comprises 12 residues. The V end was cut by 5 bases, the J end by 10 bases, with 9 bases between. The CDR3 DNA sequence: TGTGCCAGCAGTACCAGGGACTCACCCCTCCACTTT. It yields the protein CASSTRDSPLHF.

This rearrangement joins TRBV18 to TRBJ2-7, with TRBD1 identical over 7 bases. The CDR3 length is 14 residues. In germline, CDR1 is KGHSH, CDR2 LQKENI. J lost 3 bases, V lost 0 bases, and 2 bases had no gene match. The chain's CDR3 is CASSPPTGVYEQYF. In nucleotides, the CDR3 is TGTGCCAGCTCACCACCAACAGGGGTCTACGAGCAGTACTTC.